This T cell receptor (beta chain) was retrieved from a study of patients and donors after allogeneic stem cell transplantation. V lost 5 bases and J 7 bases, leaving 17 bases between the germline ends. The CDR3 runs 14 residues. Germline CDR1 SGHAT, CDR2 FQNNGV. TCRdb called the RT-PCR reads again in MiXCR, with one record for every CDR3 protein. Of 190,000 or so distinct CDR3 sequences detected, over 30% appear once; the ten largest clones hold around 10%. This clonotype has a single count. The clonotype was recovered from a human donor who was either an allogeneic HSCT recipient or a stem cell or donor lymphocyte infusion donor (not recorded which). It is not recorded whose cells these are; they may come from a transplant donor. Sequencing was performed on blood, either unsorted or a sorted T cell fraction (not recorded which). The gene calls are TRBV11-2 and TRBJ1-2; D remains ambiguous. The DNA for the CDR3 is TGTGCCAGCAGCCCCGGACGGGAGAGATTTGGCTACACCTTC. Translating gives CASSPGRERFGYTF.